One sample yielded the 9 T cell receptor beta chains listed below, sequenced in a study of blood T cells in healthy people across ages. Alongside a J-beta primer mix, a sample-barcoded 5' primer served in a second PCR lasting roughly 6 to 12 cycles. TCRdb processed the 5' RACE reads anew with MiXCR; each CDR3 protein has one entry. The table includes approximately 730,000 distinct CDR3 sequences, around 46% detected once. Sequenced: blood. The receptors shown here come from a woman aged 55-70 years in good health.

This clonotype has only a few counts. The chain couples TRBV11-3 to TRBJ2-7, with D possibly TRBD1 on 6 matching bases. Trimming took off 5 bases at V and 4 bases at J, with 12 bases between the two ends. The germline V gene encodes CDR1 SGHNT and CDR2 YENEEA. This CDR3 region has 13 residues. CDR3 in DNA: TGTGCCAGCAGCCCTGATACAGGGTACGAGCAGTACTTC. As protein: CASSPDTGYEQYF.

The rearrangement links TRBV20-1 to TRBJ2-5; D possibly corresponds to TRBD2 (5 bases). Germline CDR1 DFQATT, CDR2 SNEGSKA (reference sequence). The ends were cut back, 4 bases at V and 2 bases at J, with 14 bases in the middle. This CDR3 has 14 residues. The CDR3 spells CSAIPGVQQETQYF. The DNA for the CDR3 is TGCAGTGCTATTCCCGGGGTACAACAAGAGACCCAGTACTTC.

This clonotype showed up just a few times. The DNA of the CDR3 is TGTGCCAGCAGTTATCCCGTTGGGAGGGTTGGGGAGCAGTTCTTC. It translates to CASSYPVGRVGEQFF. This sequence joins TRBV28 and TRBJ2-1; TRBD2 matches at 7 bases. Losses at the gene ends were 4 bases for V and 10 bases for J; bases not matched to a gene: 13. The CDR3 spans 15 residues. In germline, CDR1 is MDHEN, CDR2 SYDVKM.

This chain connects TRBV7-9 to TRBJ1-3; D is ambiguous. The CDR3 loop spans 15 amino acids. The V end was cut by 7 bases, the J end by 0 bases, with 13 bases between. CDR1 and CDR2 (germline): SEHNR, FQNEAQ (reference sequence). The CDR3 DNA reads TGTGCCAGCAACTCCCAGGCACTCTCTGGAAACACCATATATTTT. Translating gives CASNSQALSGNTIYF.

The J gene is TRBJ2-7, the V gene TRBV2; 8 bases are shared with TRBD1. The CDR3 runs 15 residues. Trimming cost V 3 bases and J 6 bases; bases outside gene matches: 10. Germline V CDR1 and CDR2: SNHLY, FYNNEI. CDR3 bases: TGTGCCAGCAGTGATAGAGGACAGGGCATTGGCGAGCAGTACTTC. It yields the protein CASSDRGQGIGEQYF.

CDR3 region: CASSLPRDGRREQYF. CDR3 sequence (DNA): TGTGCCAGCAGTCTCCCCCGGGACGGACGCCGAGAGCAGTACTTC. This rearrangement joins TRBV27 to TRBJ2-5; D is perhaps TRBD1 or TRBD2 (5 bases each). Trimming removed 5 bases from V and 11 bases from J, with 24 bases in between. This CDR3 is 15 amino acids long. Germline CDR1 MNHEY, CDR2 SMNVEV (reference sequence).

This chain joins TRBV7-2 and TRBJ2-1, with 9 bases lining up with TRBD2. CDR1 and CDR2 (germline): SGHTA, FQGNSA. Trimming took 1 base from V and 7 from J; bases not matched to a gene: 5. The CDR3 contains 15 residues. The CDR3 loop is CASSLGGGAWNEQFF. CDR3 sequence (DNA): TGTGCCAGCAGCTTAGGCGGGGGGGCCTGGAATGAGCAGTTCTTC.

The table lists this clonotype with many counts. This chain uses TRBV29-1 with TRBJ2-5, with D hard to call. Germline-derived CDR1 and CDR2 are SQVTM and ANQGSEA. Deletions cut 3 bases from V and 2 bases from J, with 10 bases between. The CDR3 runs 13 residues. The CDR3, as DNA: TGCAGCGTTGATCCTCAGAATCAAGAGACCCAGTACTTC. This sequence encodes CSVDPQNQETQYF.

This chain's CDR3 is CASSSGHFSNQPQHF. CDR3 coding DNA: TGTGCCAGCAGTTCGGGACACTTCAGCAATCAGCCCCAGCATTTT. J is TRBJ1-5 and V is TRBV6-2 or TRBV6-3, with a tentative D call TRBD1 (6 bases). With 4 bases removed from V and 1 base from J, the gap between germline ends came to 11 bases. Germline V CDR1 and CDR2: MNHEY, SVGEGT. This CDR3 is built from 15 residues.